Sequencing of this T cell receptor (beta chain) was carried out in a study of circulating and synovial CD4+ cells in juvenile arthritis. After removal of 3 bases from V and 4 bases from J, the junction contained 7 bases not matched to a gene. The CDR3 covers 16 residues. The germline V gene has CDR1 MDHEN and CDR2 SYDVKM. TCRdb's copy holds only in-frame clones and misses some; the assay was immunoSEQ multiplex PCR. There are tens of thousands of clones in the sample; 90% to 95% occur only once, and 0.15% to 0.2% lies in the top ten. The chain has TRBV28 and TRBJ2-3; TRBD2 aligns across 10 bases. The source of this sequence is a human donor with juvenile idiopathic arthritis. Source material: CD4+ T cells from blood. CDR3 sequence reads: CASSLVAAGGSDTQYF. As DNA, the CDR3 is TGTGCCAGCAGTTTGGTTGCAGCGGGAGGGTCAGATACGCAGTATTTT.